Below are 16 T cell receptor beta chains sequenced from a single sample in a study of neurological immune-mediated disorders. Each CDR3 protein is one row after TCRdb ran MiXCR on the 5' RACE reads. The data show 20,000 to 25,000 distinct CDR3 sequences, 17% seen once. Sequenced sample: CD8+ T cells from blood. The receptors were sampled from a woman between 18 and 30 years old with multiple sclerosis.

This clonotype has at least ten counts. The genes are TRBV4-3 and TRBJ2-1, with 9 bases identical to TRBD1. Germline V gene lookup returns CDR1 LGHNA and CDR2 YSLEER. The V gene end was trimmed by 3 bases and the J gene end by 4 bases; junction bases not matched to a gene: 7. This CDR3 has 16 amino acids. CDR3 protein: CASSQSGTGYYNEQFF. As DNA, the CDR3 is TGCGCCAGCAGCCAGTCCGGGACAGGGTATTACAATGAGCAGTTCTTC.

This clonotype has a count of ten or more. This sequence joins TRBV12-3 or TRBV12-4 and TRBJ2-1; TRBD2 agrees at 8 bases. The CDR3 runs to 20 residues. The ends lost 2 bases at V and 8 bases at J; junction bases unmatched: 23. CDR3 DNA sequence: TGTGCCAGCAGTTTACCCCCGGGACTAGGTGAGGACAACCTAAGCTATGAGCAGTTCTTC. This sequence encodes CASSLPPGLGEDNLSYEQFF.

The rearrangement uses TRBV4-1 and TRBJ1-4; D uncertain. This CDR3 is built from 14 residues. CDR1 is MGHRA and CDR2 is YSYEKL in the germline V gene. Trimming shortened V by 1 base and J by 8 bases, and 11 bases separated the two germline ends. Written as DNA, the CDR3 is TGCGCCAGCAGCCAAGGGAACAGCGGGGAAAAACTGTTTTTT. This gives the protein CASSQGNSGEKLFF.

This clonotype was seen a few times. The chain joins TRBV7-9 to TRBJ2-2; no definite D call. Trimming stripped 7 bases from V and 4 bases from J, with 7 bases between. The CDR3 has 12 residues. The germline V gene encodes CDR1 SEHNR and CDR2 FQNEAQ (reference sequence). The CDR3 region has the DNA TGTGCCAGCACCCTAGGCACCGGGGAGCTGTTTTTT. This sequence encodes CASTLGTGELFF.

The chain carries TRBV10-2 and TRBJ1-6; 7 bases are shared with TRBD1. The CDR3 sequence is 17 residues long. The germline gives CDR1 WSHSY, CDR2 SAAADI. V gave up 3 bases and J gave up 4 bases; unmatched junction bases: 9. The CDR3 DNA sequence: TGCGCCAGCAGTGACCTAACAGGGGTAGGATATAATTCACCCCTCCACTTT. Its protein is CASSDLTGVGYNSPLHF.

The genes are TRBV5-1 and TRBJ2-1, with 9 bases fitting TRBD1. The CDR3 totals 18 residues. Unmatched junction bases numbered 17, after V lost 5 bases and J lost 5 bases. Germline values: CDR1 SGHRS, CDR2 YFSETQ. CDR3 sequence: CASRPGGLRTGAHNEQFF. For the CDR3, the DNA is TGCGCCAGCAGACCTGGAGGGCTCCGGACAGGGGCGCACAATGAGCAGTTCTTC.

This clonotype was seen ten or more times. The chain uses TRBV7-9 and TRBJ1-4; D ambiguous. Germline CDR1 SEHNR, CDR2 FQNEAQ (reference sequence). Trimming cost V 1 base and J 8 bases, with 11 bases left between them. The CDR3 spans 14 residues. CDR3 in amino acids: CASSLETKREKLFF. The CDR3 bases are TGTGCCAGCAGCTTAGAGACCAAAAGGGAAAAACTGTTTTTT.

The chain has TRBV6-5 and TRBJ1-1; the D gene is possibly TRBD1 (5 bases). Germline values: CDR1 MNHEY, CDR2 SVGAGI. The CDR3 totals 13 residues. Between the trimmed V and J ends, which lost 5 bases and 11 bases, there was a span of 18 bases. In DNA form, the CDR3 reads TGTGCCAGCAGTACACTATCGGGGGGGGAGGCTTTCTTT. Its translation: CASSTLSGGEAFF.

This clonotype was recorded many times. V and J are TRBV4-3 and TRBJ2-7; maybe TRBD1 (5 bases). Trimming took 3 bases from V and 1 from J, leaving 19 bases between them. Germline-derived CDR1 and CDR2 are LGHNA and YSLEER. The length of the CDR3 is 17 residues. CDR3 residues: CASSQIKQDHKSYEQYV. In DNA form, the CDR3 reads TGCGCCAGCAGCCAGATAAAACAGGATCACAAATCCTACGAGCAGTACGTC.

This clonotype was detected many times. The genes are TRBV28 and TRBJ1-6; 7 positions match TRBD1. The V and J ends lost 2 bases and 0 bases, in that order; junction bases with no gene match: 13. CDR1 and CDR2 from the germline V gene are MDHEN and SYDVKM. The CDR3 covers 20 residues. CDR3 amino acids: CASSLTSLEGAGSYNSPLHF. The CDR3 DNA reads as TGTGCCAGCAGTTTAACCTCCTTGGAGGGGGCCGGCTCCTATAATTCACCCCTCCACTTT.

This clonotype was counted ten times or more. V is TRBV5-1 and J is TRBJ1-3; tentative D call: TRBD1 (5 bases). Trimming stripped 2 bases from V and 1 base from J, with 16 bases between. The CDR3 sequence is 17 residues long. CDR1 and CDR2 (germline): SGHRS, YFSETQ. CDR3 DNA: TGCGCCAGCAGCTTAGGAGACAGACCTTCTTCTGGAAACACCATATATTTT. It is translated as CASSLGDRPSSGNTIYF.

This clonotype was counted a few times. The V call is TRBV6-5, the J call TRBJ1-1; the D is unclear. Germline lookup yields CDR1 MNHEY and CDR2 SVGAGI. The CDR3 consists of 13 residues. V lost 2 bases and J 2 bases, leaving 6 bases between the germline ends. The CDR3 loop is CASSYMVNTEAFF. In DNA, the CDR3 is TGTGCCAGCAGTTACATGGTAAACACTGAAGCTTTCTTT.

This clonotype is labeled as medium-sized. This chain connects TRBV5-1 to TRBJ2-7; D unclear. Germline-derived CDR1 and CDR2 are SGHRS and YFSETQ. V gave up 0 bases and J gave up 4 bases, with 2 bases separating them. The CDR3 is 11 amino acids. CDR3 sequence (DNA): TGCGCCAGCAGCTTGGGATACGAGCAGTACTTC. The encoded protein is CASSLGYEQYF.

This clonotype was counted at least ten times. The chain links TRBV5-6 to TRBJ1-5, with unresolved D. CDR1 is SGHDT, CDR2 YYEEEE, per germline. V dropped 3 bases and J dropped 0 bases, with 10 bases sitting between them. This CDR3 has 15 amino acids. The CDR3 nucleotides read TGTGCCAGCAGCTCGACCTATTATAGCAATCAGCCCCAGCATTTT. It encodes CASSSTYYSNQPQHF. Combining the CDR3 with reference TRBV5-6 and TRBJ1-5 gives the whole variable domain DAGVTQSPTHLIKTRGQQVTLRCSPKSGHDTVSWYQQALGQGPQFIFQYYEEEERQRGNFPDRFSGHQFPNYSSELNVNALLLGDSALYLCASSSTYYSNQPQHFGDGTRLSIL.

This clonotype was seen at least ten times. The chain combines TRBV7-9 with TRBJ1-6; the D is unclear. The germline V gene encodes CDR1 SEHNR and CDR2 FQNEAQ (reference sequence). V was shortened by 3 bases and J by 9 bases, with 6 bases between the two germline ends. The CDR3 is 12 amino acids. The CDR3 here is CASSFVFSPLHF. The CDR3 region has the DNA TGTGCCAGCAGCTTCGTCTTTTCACCCCTCCACTTT.

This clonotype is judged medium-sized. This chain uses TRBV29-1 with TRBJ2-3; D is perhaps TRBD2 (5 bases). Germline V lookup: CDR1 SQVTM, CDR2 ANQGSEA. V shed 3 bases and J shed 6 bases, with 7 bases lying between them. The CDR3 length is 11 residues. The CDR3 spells CSVEASDTQYF. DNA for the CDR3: TGCAGCGTTGAGGCTAGCGATACGCAGTATTTT.